This T cell receptor (beta chain) was captured by sequencing in a study of T cells in women clearing cervical HPV infection. Study-level information: No precancer developed; the control's incident HPV16 infection cleared within 12 months.

Findings and limits, study-wide: CIN3+ cases had significantly higher TCR repertoire richness than controls, but evenness did not differ. Cases carried less TRBV6-7 than controls: about 0.1% versus 0.15%.

The germline CDR1 and CDR2 sequences are SNHLY and FYNNEI. This CDR3 contains 14 residues. The V gene lost 6 bases and the J gene lost 1 base, with 12 bases spanning the gap. Comment on this clone: Its antigen remains unidentified. The CDR3 end lies 3 residues beyond the end of the read and is filled in from the germline J gene.

The method was immunoSEQ multiplex PCR; TCRdb's version includes in-frame clones alone and lacks a portion of them. The sample is made up of roughly 20,000 clones, and the top ten hold roughly 5.4% of it. The sequence came from a woman between 18 and 70 years old with a cervical HPV16 infection that either progressed to CIN3+ or cleared (not recorded which). The chain employs TRBV2 and TRBJ1-1; D is uncertain. The material sequenced was blood buffy coat. The sequenced CDR3 bases are TGTGCCAGCAGCTTCTCGGGGAGGAACACTGAA. Encoded protein: CASSFSGRNTE. The entire CDR3 protein is CASSFSGRNTEAFF. The full variable domain, with the rest looked up from reference TRBV2 and TRBJ1-1, is EPEVTQTPSHQVTQMGQEVILRCVPISNHLYFYWYRQILGQKVEFLVSFYNNEISEKSEIFDDQFSVERPDGSNFTLKIRSTKLEDSAMYFCASSFSGRNTEAFFGQGTRLTVV.